This is a list of T cell receptor beta chains from one sample in a study of post-analysis software for immune sequencing data. TCRdb reprocessed the PCR reads with MiXCR, giving one entry per CDR3 protein. The data show 450,000 or so distinct CDR3 sequences, nearly 45% seen once. Sequenced input: blood. These TCRs come from a girl between 10 and 17 years old with multiple sclerosis. CDR3s include the opening cysteine and the closing phenylalanine or tryptophan. The D gene is left open where the match is weak. Rows may omit the clone size; those that give it use once, few, many or a size class.

size,D,J,V,DNA,CDR3
-,TRBD2,TRBJ2-1,TRBV10-1,TGCGCCAGCAGTAGCGGGAGGGCAGTAAATTGGGATGAGCAGTTCTTC,CASSSGRAVNWDEQFF
few,TRBD2,TRBJ2-1,TRBV20-1,TGCAGTCCTGGACTAGCGGGTATGGCTAGCCTTTACAATGAGCAGTTCTTC,CSPGLAGMASLYNEQFF
few,TRBD1,TRBJ2-7,TRBV29-1,TGCAGCGCTGCCCCGTTGCCCTCTGTGACAGGGGGCATTTACGAGCAGTACTTC,CSAAPLPSVTGGIYEQYF
-,TRBD2,TRBJ2-7,TRBV4-3,TGCGCCAGCAGCCAAGTTGCGGCGGGAGGGTACGAGCAGTACTTC,CASSQVAAGGYEQYF
-,-,TRBJ1-2,TRBV6-2/TRBV6-3,TGTGCCAGCAGTACCAGGGGAAATAACTATGGCTACACCTTC,CASSTRGNNYGYTF
-,-,TRBJ1-5,TRBV6-6,TGTGCCAGCAGTTACTCGAATCCGTTTAGCAATCAGCCCCAGCATTTT,CASSYSNPFSNQPQHF
-,TRBD2,TRBJ2-1,TRBV9,TGTGCCAGCAGCTCGGGTAGCGGGAAATTTAATGAGCAGTTCTTC,CASSSGSGKFNEQFF
-,-,TRBJ2-1,TRBV2,TGTGCCAGCACCTCGCGTCCAAGCTCCTACAATGAGCAGTTCTTC,CASTSRPSSYNEQFF
many,TRBD1,TRBJ2-5,TRBV11-1,TGTGCCAGCAGCCGGGACAGGGACCAAGAGACCCAGTACTTC,CASSRDRDQETQYF
few,TRBD1,TRBJ1-2,TRBV12-3/TRBV12-4,TGTGCCAGCAGTTTACACCCGGGACAGGCTACTCGAAATGGCTACACCTTC,CASSLHPGQATRNGYTF
few,TRBD1,TRBJ2-3,TRBV7-2,TGTGCCAGCCACGCCAGGACAGGGCTCGCAGATACGCAGTATTTT,CASHARTGLADTQYF
-,-,TRBJ2-7,TRBV24-1,TGTGCCACCAGTGATCCCGCAGGAGATTTTCCCTACGAGCAGTACTTC,CATSDPAGDFPYEQYF
-,TRBD1,TRBJ2-1,TRBV3-1,TGTGCCAGCAGCCAAGATCACAGGGGGAAAGGAGAGACCCAGTTCTTC,CASSQDHRGKGETQFF
-,TRBD1,TRBJ2-5,TRBV10-3,TGTGCCATCAGTGAGTCACTCCGGGACAGTCAAGAGACCCAGTACTTC,CAISESLRDSQETQYF